This TCR beta chain was sequenced in a study of shared clonotypes between healthy human individuals. CDR1 and CDR2 (germline): GTSNPN, SVGIG (reference sequence). V lost 4 bases, J lost 7 bases, and 17 bases lay in between. The CDR3 has 14 residues. TCRdb's table, derived via immunoSEQ multiplex PCR, lists solely in-frame clones and lacks some. The table shows a few hundred thousand clones, with 87% occurring only once. With CCR7-negative CD45RA+ TemRA cells, CD45RO+ cells were combined in CD8 memory. This receptor was obtained from a man between 18 and 35 years old in good health. The chain recombines TRBV30 with TRBJ2-1; D is possibly TRBD1 or TRBD2 (5 bases each). Sequenced material: memory CD8+ T cells sorted from blood. The sample's subset: CD45RO+ cells pooled with CCR7-negative TemRA cells. The CDR3 spells CAWNFGAGGNEQFF. Written as DNA, the CDR3 is TGTGCCTGGAACTTTGGGGCCGGAGGAAATGAGCAGTTCTTC.